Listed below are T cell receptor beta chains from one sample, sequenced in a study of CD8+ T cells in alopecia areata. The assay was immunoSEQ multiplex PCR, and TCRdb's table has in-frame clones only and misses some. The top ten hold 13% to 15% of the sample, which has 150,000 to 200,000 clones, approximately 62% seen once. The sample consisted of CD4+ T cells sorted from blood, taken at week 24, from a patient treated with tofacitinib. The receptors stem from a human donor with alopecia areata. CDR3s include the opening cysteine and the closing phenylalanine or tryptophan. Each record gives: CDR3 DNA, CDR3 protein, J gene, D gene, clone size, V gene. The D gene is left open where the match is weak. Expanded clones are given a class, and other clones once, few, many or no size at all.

cdr3_nt: TGTGCCAGCAGCGCCCCCGCTAGCGGATTCAATGAGCAGTTCTTC; cdr3_aa: CASSAPASGFNEQFF; j_call: TRBJ2-1; d_call: TRBD2; clone_size: once; v_call: TRBV9
cdr3_nt: TGTGCCTGGAGTGAACTGGGGGGGACAGGCTATGGCTACACCTTC; cdr3_aa: CAWSELGGTGYGYTF; j_call: TRBJ1-2; d_call: TRBD1; clone_size: few; v_call: TRBV30
cdr3_nt: TGCAGCGTTGGGAGGCCCACAGATACGCAGTATTTT; cdr3_aa: CSVGRPTDTQYF; j_call: TRBJ2-3; d_call: NA; clone_size: few; v_call: TRBV29-1
cdr3_nt: TGCAGCGTTTCCCCCGGGACAATTGGCTACACCTTC; cdr3_aa: CSVSPGTIGYTF; j_call: TRBJ1-2; d_call: NA; clone_size: NA; v_call: TRBV29-1
cdr3_nt: TGTGCCAGCAGCCAAGGACTAGCGGGGACAGAGACCCAGTACTTC; cdr3_aa: CASSQGLAGTETQYF; j_call: TRBJ2-5; d_call: TRBD2; clone_size: NA; v_call: TRBV14
cdr3_nt: TGTGCCTGGAGTGTACAGTTAGAAAACACTGAAGCTTTCTTT; cdr3_aa: CAWSVQLENTEAFF; j_call: TRBJ1-1; d_call: NA; clone_size: NA; v_call: TRBV30
cdr3_nt: TGTGCCAGCAGCGAGGCCCCGGGACTCTCCAATGAGCAGTTCTTC; cdr3_aa: CASSEAPGLSNEQFF; j_call: TRBJ2-1; d_call: NA; clone_size: NA; v_call: TRBV9
cdr3_nt: TGCGCCAGCAGCTTTGCAGCAGGCACAGATACGCAGTATTTT; cdr3_aa: CASSFAAGTDTQYF; j_call: TRBJ2-3; d_call: NA; clone_size: few; v_call: TRBV5-1
cdr3_nt: TGTGCCAGCTATTCGGGCACTGAAGCTTTCTTT; cdr3_aa: CASYSGTEAFF; j_call: TRBJ1-1; d_call: NA; clone_size: NA; v_call: TRBV25-1
cdr3_nt: TGCGCCAGCAGCCAAGATCGGCTTAGCAATCAGCCCCAGCATTTT; cdr3_aa: CASSQDRLSNQPQHF; j_call: TRBJ1-5; d_call: NA; clone_size: NA; v_call: TRBV4-1
cdr3_nt: TGCAGCGCAAGAGGGGACTCTCAGACTAGCACAGATACGCAGTATTTT; cdr3_aa: CSARGDSQTSTDTQYF; j_call: TRBJ2-3; d_call: NA; clone_size: once; v_call: TRBV29-1
cdr3_nt: TGCGCCAGCAGCCAAGTTTCAATACCGGGACTAGCGGTTAGAAGGGCAGATACGCAGTATTTT; cdr3_aa: CASSQVSIPGLAVRRADTQYF; j_call: TRBJ2-3; d_call: TRBD2; clone_size: NA; v_call: TRBV4-1
cdr3_nt: TGTGCCAGCAGTCAAGAGGGCCGTCGGAGTGAAGCTTTCTTT; cdr3_aa: CASSQEGRRSEAFF; j_call: TRBJ1-1; d_call: NA; clone_size: NA; v_call: TRBV27
cdr3_nt: TGTGCCAGCAGCTTGAGGGGGACACACTATGGCTACACCTTC; cdr3_aa: CASSLRGTHYGYTF; j_call: TRBJ1-2; d_call: NA; clone_size: NA; v_call: TRBV5-6
cdr3_nt: TGTGCCACCAGTCGCGCCAAGGGGGGTGGCTACACCTTC; cdr3_aa: CATSRAKGGGYTF; j_call: TRBJ1-2; d_call: NA; clone_size: once; v_call: TRBV15
cdr3_nt: TGTGCCTGGGGGACAGGGTACGAGGCTTTCTTT; cdr3_aa: CAWGTGYEAFF; j_call: TRBJ1-1; d_call: TRBD1; clone_size: NA; v_call: TRBV30
cdr3_nt: TGCAGCGGGGACGGCGTAGAAAGTGGCTACACCTTC; cdr3_aa: CSGDGVESGYTF; j_call: TRBJ1-2; d_call: NA; clone_size: NA; v_call: TRBV29-1
cdr3_nt: TGTGCCATCGGAGGCGGAAGGGGTAACACTGAAGCTTTCTTT; cdr3_aa: CAIGGGRGNTEAFF; j_call: TRBJ1-1; d_call: NA; clone_size: few; v_call: TRBV6-1
cdr3_nt: TGCGCCAGCAGTCTTCTGGACAGGAGCTCCTACGAGCAGTACTTC; cdr3_aa: CASSLLDRSSYEQYF; j_call: TRBJ2-7; d_call: TRBD1; clone_size: few; v_call: TRBV23-1
cdr3_nt: TGTGCCACCAGCAGAGATGGTGAAAAACTGTTTTTT; cdr3_aa: CATSRDGEKLFF; j_call: TRBJ1-4; d_call: NA; clone_size: NA; v_call: TRBV15
cdr3_nt: TGTGCCGTCGGACTAGCGGGGAACACAGATACGCAGTATTTT; cdr3_aa: CAVGLAGNTDTQYF; j_call: TRBJ2-3; d_call: TRBD2; clone_size: NA; v_call: TRBV11-2
cdr3_nt: TGTGCCAGCAGCCTGCCCGGGCTAGTGAGCGAGACCCAGTACTTC; cdr3_aa: CASSLPGLVSETQYF; j_call: TRBJ2-5; d_call: NA; clone_size: NA; v_call: TRBV4-2
cdr3_nt: TGTGCCAGCAGCTTACGGAGATCAGGGAACACTGAAGCTTTCTTT; cdr3_aa: CASSLRRSGNTEAFF; j_call: TRBJ1-1; d_call: NA; clone_size: once; v_call: TRBV13
cdr3_nt: TGCAGCGCCCAACAACGACAGGGAGGCGAGACCCAGTACTTC; cdr3_aa: CSAQQRQGGETQYF; j_call: TRBJ2-5; d_call: NA; clone_size: NA; v_call: TRBV29-1
cdr3_nt: TGTGCCAGCAGCCCCGGGGGGGGCATGCGTATGACAGATACGCAGTATTTT; cdr3_aa: CASSPGGGMRMTDTQYF; j_call: TRBJ2-3; d_call: TRBD2; clone_size: few; v_call: TRBV13
cdr3_nt: TGTGCCAGCAGTGCAGGGACAAGCTATGGCTACACCTTC; cdr3_aa: CASSAGTSYGYTF; j_call: TRBJ1-2; d_call: NA; clone_size: NA; v_call: TRBV2
cdr3_nt: TGTGCCAGCAGCTTAGGGGAATCCAGGGTCAATGAGCAGTTCTTC; cdr3_aa: CASSLGESRVNEQFF; j_call: TRBJ2-1; d_call: NA; clone_size: NA; v_call: TRBV7-8
cdr3_nt: TGCGCCAGCTTACAGGGAAGGTTTCCGCCTACCCCAAGGGAGACCCAGTACTTC; cdr3_aa: CASLQGRFPPTPRETQYF; j_call: TRBJ2-5; d_call: NA; clone_size: once; v_call: TRBV23-1
cdr3_nt: TGTGCCAGCAGTGAAGTCGGGACAGAGTCACCCCTCCACTTT; cdr3_aa: CASSEVGTESPLHF; j_call: TRBJ1-6; d_call: TRBD1; clone_size: once; v_call: TRBV2